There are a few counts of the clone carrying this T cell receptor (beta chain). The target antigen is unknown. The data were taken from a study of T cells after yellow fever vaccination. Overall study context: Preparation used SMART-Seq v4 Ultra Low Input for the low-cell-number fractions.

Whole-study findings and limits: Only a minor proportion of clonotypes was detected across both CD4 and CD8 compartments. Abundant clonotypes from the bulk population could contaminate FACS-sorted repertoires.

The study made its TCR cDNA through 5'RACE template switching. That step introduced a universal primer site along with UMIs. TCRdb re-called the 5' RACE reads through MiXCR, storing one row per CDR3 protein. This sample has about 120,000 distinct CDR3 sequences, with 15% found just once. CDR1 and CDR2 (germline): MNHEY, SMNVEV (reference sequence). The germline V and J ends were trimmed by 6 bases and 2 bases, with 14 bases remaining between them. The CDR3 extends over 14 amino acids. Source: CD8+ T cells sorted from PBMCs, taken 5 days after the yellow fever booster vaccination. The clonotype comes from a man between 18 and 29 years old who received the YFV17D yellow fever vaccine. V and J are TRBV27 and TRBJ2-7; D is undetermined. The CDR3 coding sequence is TGTGCCAGCAGGCTTACCTTCACCCCCTACGAGCAGTACTTC. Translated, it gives CASRLTFTPYEQYF.